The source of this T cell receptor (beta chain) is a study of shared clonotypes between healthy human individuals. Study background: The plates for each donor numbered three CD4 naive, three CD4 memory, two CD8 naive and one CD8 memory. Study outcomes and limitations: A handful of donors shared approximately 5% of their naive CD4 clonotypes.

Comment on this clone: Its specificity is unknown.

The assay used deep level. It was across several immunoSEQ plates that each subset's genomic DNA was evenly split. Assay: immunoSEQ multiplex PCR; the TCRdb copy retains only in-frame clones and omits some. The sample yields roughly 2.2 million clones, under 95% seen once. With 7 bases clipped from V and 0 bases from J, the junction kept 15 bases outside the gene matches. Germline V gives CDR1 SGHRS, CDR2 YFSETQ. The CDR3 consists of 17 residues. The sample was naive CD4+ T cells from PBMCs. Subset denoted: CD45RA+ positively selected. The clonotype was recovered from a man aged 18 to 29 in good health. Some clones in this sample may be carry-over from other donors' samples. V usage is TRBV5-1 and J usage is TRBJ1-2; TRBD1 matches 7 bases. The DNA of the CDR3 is TGCGCCAGCGCCCAAGGACAGGCGGTAGAGTCTAACTATGGCTACACCTTC. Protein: CASAQGQAVESNYGYTF.